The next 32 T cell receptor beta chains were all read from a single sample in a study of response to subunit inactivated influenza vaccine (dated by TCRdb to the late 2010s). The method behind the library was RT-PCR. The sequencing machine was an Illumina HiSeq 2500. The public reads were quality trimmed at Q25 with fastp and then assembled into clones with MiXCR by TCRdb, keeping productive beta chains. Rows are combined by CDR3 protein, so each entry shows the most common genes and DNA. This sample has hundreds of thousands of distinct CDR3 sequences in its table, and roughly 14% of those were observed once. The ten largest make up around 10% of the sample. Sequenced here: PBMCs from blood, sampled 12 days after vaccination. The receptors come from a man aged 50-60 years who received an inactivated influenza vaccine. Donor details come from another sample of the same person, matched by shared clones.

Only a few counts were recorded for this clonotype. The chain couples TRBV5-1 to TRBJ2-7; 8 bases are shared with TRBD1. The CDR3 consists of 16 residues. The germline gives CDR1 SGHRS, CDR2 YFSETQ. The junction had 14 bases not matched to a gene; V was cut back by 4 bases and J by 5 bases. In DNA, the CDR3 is TGCGCCAGCAGCCCAACGGGACAGGCTCCCGGGGACGAGCAGTACTTC. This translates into CASSPTGQAPGDEQYF.

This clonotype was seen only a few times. The CDR3 coding sequence is TGTGCCAGCAGCTTAACCGGGATCGTCACCGGGGAGCTGTTTTTT. This gives the protein CASSLTGIVTGELFF. The chain is built from TRBV28 and TRBJ2-2; a possible D gene is TRBD2 (5 bases). This CDR3 spans 15 amino acids. Germline V lookup: CDR1 MDHEN, CDR2 SYDVKM. Trimming pared 6 bases from V and 4 bases from J, leaving 15 bases between.

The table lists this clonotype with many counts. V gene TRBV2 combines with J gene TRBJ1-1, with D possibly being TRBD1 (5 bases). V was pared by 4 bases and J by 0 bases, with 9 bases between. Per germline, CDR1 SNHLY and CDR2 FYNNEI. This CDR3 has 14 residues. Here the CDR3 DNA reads TGTGCCAGCAGTGGGGGACGGATGAACACTGAAGCTTTCTTT. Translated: CASSGGRMNTEAFF.

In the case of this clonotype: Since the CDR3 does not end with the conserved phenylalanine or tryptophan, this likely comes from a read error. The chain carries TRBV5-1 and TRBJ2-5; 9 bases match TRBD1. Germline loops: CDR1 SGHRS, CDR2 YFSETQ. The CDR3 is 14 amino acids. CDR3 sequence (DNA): TGCGCCAGCAGCAGGACAGGGGTTCAAGGGACCCAGTACTCC. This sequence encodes CASSRTGVQGTQYS.

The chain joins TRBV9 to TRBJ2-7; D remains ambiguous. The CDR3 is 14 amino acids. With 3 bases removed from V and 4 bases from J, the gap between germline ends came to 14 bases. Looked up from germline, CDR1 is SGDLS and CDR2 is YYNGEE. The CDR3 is CASSGVPRFYEQYF. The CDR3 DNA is TGTGCCAGCAGCGGGGTACCGCGGTTTTACGAGCAGTACTTC.

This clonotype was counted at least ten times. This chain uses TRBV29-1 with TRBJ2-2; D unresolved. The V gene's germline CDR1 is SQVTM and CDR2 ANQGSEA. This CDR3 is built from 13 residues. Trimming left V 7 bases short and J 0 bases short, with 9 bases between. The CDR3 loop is CSAMEANTGELFF. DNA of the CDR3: TGCAGCGCGATGGAAGCGAACACCGGGGAGCTGTTTTTT.

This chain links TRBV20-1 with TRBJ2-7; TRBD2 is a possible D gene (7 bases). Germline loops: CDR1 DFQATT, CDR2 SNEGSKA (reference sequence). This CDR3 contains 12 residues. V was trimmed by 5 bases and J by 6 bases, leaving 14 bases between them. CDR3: CSAGQGGGEQYF. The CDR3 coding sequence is TGCAGTGCTGGGCAGGGAGGGGGCGAGCAGTACTTC.

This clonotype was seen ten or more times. CDR3 DNA sequence: TGTGCCAGCAGAGCAACAGGGAGAGAGACCCAGTACTTC. This gives the protein CASRATGRETQYF. The rearrangement joins TRBV12-3 or TRBV12-4 to TRBJ2-5; perhaps TRBD1 as D (6 bases). The CDR3 is 13 amino acids. V lost 6 bases to trimming and J lost 4 bases, with 12 bases between them.

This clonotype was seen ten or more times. Written as DNA, the CDR3 is TGCGCCAGCAGCCAAGATTTGAGGGGGTCCGGGGCCAACGTCCTGACTTTC. This sequence encodes CASSQDLRGSGANVLTF. V gene TRBV4-3 combines with J gene TRBJ2-6; tentatively, D is TRBD1 (6 bases). With 0 bases removed from V and 4 bases from J, the gap between germline ends came to 13 bases. This CDR3 has 17 amino acids. Germline CDR1 and CDR2: LGHNA and YSLEER.

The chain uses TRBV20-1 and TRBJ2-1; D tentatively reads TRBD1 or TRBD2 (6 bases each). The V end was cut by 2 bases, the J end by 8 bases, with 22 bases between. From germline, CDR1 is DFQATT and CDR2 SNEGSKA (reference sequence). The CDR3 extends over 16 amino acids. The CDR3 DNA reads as TGCAGTGCTAGACCACGGGGGCTGATTGAGGGTGATGAGCAGTTCTTC. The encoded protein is CSARPRGLIEGDEQFF.

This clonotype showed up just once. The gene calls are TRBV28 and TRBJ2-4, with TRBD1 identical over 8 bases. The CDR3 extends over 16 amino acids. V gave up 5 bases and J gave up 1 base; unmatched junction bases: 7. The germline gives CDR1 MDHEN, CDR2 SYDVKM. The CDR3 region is CASSIDRDRAKNIQYF. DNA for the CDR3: TGTGCCAGCAGTATAGACCGGGACAGGGCCAAAAACATTCAGTACTTC.

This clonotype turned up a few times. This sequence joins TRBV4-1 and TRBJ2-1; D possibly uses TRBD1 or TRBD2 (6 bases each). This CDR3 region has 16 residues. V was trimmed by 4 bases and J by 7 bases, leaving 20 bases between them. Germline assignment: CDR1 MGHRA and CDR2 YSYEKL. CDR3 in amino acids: CASSPVGGARFNEQFF. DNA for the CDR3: TGCGCCAGCAGCCCCGTGGGGGGCGCCCGCTTTAATGAGCAGTTCTTC.

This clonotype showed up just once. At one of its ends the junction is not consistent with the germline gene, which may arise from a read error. The CDR3 nucleotides are TGTGCCAGCAGTTTCGGGGCCCGAGGCACTGGAGCTTTCTTT. This codes for CASSFGARGTGAFF. This chain connects TRBV12-3 or TRBV12-4 to TRBJ1-1; tentatively, D is TRBD1 (5 bases). The length of the CDR3 is 14 residues.

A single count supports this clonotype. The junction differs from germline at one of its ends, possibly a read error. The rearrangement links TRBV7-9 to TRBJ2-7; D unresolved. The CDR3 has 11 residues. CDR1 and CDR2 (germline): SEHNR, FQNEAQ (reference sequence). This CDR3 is CASSAVYGQYF. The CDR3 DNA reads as TGTGCCAGCAGCGCCGTCTACGGGCAGTACTTC.

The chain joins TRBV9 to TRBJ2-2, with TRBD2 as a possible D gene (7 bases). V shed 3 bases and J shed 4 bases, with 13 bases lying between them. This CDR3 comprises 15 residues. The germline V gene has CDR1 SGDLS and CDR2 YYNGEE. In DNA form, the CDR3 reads TGTGCCAGCAGCGGCACGAGGGGGGGCACCGGGGAGCTGTTTTTT. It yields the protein CASSGTRGGTGELFF.

CDR3 DNA sequence: TGTGCCATCAGTGATGTAGACATTATGAGCTCTGGGGCCAACGTCCTGACTTTC. As protein: CAISDVDIMSSGANVLTF. J is TRBJ2-6 and V is TRBV10-3; D remains ambiguous. Trimming shortened V by 3 bases and J by 0 bases, and 15 bases separated the two germline ends. The CDR3 consists of 18 residues. From germline, CDR1 is ENHRY and CDR2 SYGVKD.

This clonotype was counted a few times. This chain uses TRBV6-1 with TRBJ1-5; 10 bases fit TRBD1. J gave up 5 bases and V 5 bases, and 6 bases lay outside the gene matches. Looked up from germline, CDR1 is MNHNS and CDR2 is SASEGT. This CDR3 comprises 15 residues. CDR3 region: CASSRQGAHDQPQHF. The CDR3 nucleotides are TGTGCCAGCAGTCGACAGGGGGCCCACGATCAGCCCCAGCATTTT.

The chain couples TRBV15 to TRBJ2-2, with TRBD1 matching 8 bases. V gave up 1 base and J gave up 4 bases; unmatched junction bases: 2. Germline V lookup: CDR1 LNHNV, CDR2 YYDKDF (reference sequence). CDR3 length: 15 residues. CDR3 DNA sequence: TGTGCCACCAGCAGAGTCGACAGGGGCACCGGGGAGCTGTTTTTT. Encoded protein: CATSRVDRGTGELFF.

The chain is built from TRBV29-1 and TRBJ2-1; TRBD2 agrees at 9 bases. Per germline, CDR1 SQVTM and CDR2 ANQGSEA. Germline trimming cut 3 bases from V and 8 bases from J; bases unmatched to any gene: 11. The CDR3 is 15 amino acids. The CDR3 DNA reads TGCAGCGTTGAGTTAGCGGGAGTAGAATCCTATGAGCAGTTCTTC. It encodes CSVELAGVESYEQFF.

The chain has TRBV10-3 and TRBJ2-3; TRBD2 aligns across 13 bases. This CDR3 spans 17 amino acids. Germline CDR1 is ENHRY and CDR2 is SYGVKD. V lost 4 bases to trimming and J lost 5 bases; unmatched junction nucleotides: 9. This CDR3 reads CAISGGTSGARGDTQYF. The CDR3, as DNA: TGTGCCATCAGTGGAGGGACTAGCGGGGCCCGGGGAGATACGCAGTATTTT.

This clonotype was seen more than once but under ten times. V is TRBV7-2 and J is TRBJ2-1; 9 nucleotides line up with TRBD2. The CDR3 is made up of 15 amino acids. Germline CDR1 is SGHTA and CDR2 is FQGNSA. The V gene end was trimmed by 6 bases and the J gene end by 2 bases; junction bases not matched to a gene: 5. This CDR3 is CASSLTSGPYNEQFF. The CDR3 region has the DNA TGTGCCAGCAGTTTAACTAGCGGGCCCTACAATGAGCAGTTCTTC.

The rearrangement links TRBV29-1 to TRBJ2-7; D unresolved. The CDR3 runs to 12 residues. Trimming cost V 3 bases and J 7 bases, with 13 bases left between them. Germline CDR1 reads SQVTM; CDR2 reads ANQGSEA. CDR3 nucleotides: TGCAGCGTTGATGCGGCCGTCGGGGAGCAGTACTTC. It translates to CSVDAAVGEQYF.

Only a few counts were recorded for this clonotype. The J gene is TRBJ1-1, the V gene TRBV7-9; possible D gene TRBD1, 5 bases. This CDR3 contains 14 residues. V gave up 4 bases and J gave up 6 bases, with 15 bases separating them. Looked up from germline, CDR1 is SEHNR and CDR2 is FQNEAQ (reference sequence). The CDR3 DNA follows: TGTGCCAGCAGCTATAGGGGCAGTGCGGCTGAAGCTTTCTTT. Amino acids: CASSYRGSAAEAFF.

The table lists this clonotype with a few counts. CDR3 DNA: TGTGCCAGCAGTTCCCCCGGGACTAGCGGGAGAAGAACGCAGTATTTT. This translates into CASSSPGTSGRRTQYF. The chain has TRBV6-2 or TRBV6-3 and TRBJ2-3; 14 bases are shared with TRBD2. Germline assignment: CDR1 MNHEY and CDR2 SVGEGT. V lost 4 bases to trimming and J lost 9 bases; unmatched junction nucleotides: 9. The CDR3 is made up of 16 amino acids.

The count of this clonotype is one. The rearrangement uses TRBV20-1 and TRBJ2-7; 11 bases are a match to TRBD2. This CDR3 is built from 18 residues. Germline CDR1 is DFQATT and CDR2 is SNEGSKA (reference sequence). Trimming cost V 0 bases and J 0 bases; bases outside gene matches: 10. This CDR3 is CSARDLLAGGPSSYEQYF. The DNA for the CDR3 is TGCAGTGCTAGAGATCTGCTAGCGGGAGGCCCAAGCTCCTACGAGCAGTACTTC.

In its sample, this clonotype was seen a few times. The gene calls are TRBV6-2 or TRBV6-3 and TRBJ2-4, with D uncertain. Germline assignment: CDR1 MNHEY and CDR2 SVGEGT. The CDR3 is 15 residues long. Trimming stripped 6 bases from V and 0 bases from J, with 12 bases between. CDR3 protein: CASSGPNLAKNIQYF. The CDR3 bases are TGTGCCAGCAGCGGACCGAACCTAGCCAAAAACATTCAGTACTTC.

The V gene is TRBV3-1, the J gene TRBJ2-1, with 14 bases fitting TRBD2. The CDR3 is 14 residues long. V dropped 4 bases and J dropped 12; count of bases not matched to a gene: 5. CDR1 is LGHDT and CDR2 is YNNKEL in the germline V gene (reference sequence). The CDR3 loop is CASSPLGLAGGQFF. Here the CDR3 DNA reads TGTGCCAGCAGCCCCCTTGGACTAGCGGGGGGGCAGTTCTTC.

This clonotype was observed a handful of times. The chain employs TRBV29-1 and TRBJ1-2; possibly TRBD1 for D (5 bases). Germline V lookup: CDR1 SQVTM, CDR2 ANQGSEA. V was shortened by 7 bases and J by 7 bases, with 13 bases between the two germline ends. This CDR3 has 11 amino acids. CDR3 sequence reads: CSAVAGGGYTF. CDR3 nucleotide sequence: TGCAGCGCCGTGGCCGGGGGTGGCTACACCTTC.

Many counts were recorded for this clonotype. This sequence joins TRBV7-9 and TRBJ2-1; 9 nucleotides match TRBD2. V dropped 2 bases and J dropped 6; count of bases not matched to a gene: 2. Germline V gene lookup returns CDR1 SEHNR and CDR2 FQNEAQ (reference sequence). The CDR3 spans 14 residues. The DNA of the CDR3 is TGTGCCAGCAGCTTACTAGCGGGGACCAATGAGCAGTTCTTC. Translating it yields CASSLLAGTNEQFF.

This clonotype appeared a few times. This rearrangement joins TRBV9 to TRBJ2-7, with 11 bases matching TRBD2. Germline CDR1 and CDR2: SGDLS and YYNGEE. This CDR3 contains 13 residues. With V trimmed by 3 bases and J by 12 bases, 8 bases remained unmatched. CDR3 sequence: CASSASTSGERYF. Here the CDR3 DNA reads TGTGCCAGCAGCGCATCGACTAGCGGGGAGAGGTACTTC. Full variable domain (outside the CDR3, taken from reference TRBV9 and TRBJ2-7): DSGVTQTPKHLITATGQRVTLRCSPRSGDLSVYWYQQSLDQGLQFLIQYYNGEERAKGNILERFSAQQFPDLHSELNLSSLELGDSALYFCASSASTSGERYFGPGTRLTVT.

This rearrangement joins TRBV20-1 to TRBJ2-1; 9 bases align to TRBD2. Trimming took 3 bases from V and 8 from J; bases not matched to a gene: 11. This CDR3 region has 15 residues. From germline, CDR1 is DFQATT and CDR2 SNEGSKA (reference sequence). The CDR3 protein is CSASATSGSMDEQFF. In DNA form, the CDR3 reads TGCAGTGCTAGTGCTACTAGCGGGTCGATGGATGAGCAGTTCTTC.

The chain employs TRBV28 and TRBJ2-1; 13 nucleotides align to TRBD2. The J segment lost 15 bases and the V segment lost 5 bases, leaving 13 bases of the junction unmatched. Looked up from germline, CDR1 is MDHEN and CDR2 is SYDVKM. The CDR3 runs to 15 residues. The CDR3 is CASSAGLAGLEALFF. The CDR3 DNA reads TGTGCCAGCAGTGCGGGACTAGCGGGGTTAGAAGCGCTGTTCTTC.